What follows are 10 T cell receptor beta chains derived from one specimen sequenced in a study of T cell responses to AZD1222 COVID-19 vaccine. Produced via immunoSEQ multiplex PCR; TCRdb's table is partial and in-frame only. The repertoire holds 140,000 to 150,000 clones, more than 80% seen once, with around 1.5% in the top ten. The sequences come from peripheral blood, collected on day 0 of AZD1222 vaccination. Source of these receptors: an adult in good health.

The chain is built from TRBV10-3 and TRBJ2-5; D remains ambiguous. Germline CDR1 and CDR2: ENHRY and SYGVKD. This CDR3 has 15 amino acids. Trimming shortened V by 0 bases and J by 3 bases, and 11 bases separated the two germline ends. The CDR3 spells CAISESFGGEETQYF. CDR3 in DNA: TGTGCCATCAGTGAGTCGTTTGGTGGAGAAGAGACCCAGTACTTC.

The chain has TRBV7-6 and TRBJ2-3; TRBD2 matches at 15 bases. V lost 5 bases and J lost 1; bases outside the gene matches: 10. There are 19 residues in the CDR3. Germline CDR1 is SGHVS and CDR2 is FNYEAQ. The CDR3 is CASSRIVGTSGGRTDTQYF. CDR3 in DNA: TGTGCCAGCAGCCGGATCGTGGGGACTAGCGGGGGGCGCACAGATACGCAGTATTTT.

The chain couples TRBV6-5 to TRBJ1-1; weak D call: TRBD1 (6 bases). V was cut by 4 bases and J by 3 bases, with 18 bases left in between. Germline CDR1 reads MNHEY; CDR2 reads SVGAGI. This CDR3 has 16 residues. The chain's CDR3 is CASSFGRTQGYTEAFF. DNA for the CDR3: TGTGCCAGCAGTTTCGGAAGGACACAGGGTTACACTGAAGCTTTCTTT.

To note about this clone: The junction departs from the called germline gene at one end, perhaps through a read error. The rearrangement uses TRBV5-6 and TRBJ2-1, with D unresolved. Germline V gene data show CDR1 as SGHDT and CDR2 as YYEEEE. The CDR3 totals 11 residues. This CDR3 is CASSSFNEQFF. CDR3 sequence (DNA): TGTGCCAGCAGCTCCTTCAATGAGCAGTTCTTC.

The chain couples TRBV10-2 to TRBJ1-2, with TRBD1 matching 7 bases. Germline CDR1 and CDR2: WSHSY and SAAADI. V lost 3 bases, J lost 4 bases, and 8 bases stayed unmatched. This CDR3 spans 15 amino acids. CDR3 coding DNA: TGCGCCAGCAGTGACCAACAGGGGCCCAGCTATGGCTACACCTTC. This translates into CASSDQQGPSYGYTF.

This clone was counted a single time. The J gene is TRBJ2-1, the V gene TRBV6-4; 9 bases are shared with TRBD2. The CDR3 totals 15 residues. V shed 0 bases, J shed 3 bases, and the junction held 0 bases outside the gene matches. The germline CDR1 and CDR2 sequences are MRHNA and SNTAGT. The CDR3 region is CASSDSRGGYNEQFF. CDR3 DNA sequence: TGTGCCAGCAGTGACTCGCGGGGGGGCTACAATGAGCAGTTCTTC.

The chain combines TRBV7-6 with TRBJ2-2; D remains unclear. The germline CDR1 and CDR2 sequences are SGHVS and FNYEAQ. The CDR3 covers 15 residues. V was trimmed by 3 bases and J by 2 bases, leaving 10 bases between them. CDR3 loop: CASSLGIPNTGELFF. For the CDR3, the DNA is TGTGCCAGCAGCTTGGGGATTCCTAACACCGGGGAGCTGTTTTTT.

J is TRBJ2-1 and V is TRBV24-1, with D tentatively TRBD1 (6 bases). V was clipped by 4 bases and J by 4 bases, with 10 bases between them. Germline values: CDR1 KGHDR, CDR2 SFDVKD. This CDR3 is 14 amino acids long. CDR3 bases: TGTGCCACCAGTGACCATGGACAGTACAATGAGCAGTTCTTC. As protein: CATSDHGQYNEQFF.

The J gene is TRBJ1-1, the V gene TRBV6-1; D unclear. V lost 2 bases, J lost 3 bases, and 10 bases lay in between. The CDR3 has 14 amino acids. The germline gives CDR1 MNHNS, CDR2 SASEGT. CDR3: CASSENEGYTEAFF. The CDR3 nucleotides read TGTGCCAGCAGTGAAAATGAAGGATACACTGAAGCTTTCTTT.

J is TRBJ2-7 and V is TRBV28; 7 bases align to TRBD1. This CDR3 contains 15 residues. V lost 1 base to trimming and J lost 2 bases; unmatched junction nucleotides: 5. Germline CDR1 is MDHEN and CDR2 is SYDVKM. CDR3 nucleotides: TGTGCCAGCAGTTTATCGACAGGGATCCCCTACGAGCAGTACTTC. The encoded protein is CASSLSTGIPYEQYF.